This T cell receptor (beta chain) was retrieved from a study of blood T cell repertoires in COVID-19. In the original processing: By means of reference gene primer amplification, nucleated cell counts were estimated. Clones were sequenced by immunoSEQ multiplex PCR, and TCRdb holds only the in-frame ones, with some missing. The DNA gave D and trimming, while V, J and clone size come from that table. This sample carries roughly 110,000 clones, less than 80% of them seen once, and the ten largest clones take roughly 6%. The ends were cut back, 4 bases at V and 4 bases at J, with 8 bases in the middle. Germline V CDR1 and CDR2: MNHEY, SVGAGI. The CDR3 loop spans 12 amino acids.

This receptor was taken from a man older than 75 with COVID-19, enrolled during active disease. V gene TRBV6-5 combines with J gene TRBJ2-7; D call uncertain. The material sequenced was peripheral blood. Here the CDR3 reads CASSFSGYEQYF. The CDR3 nucleotides are TGTGCCAGCAGTTTCTCCGGGTACGAGCAGTACTTC.